Presented here are 31 T cell receptor beta chains from one specimen sequenced in a study of blood T cell repertoires in COVID-19. TCRdb's table, derived via immunoSEQ multiplex PCR, lists solely in-frame clones and lacks some. Of around 240,000 clones detected, 65% to 90% appear once; the ten largest clones hold about 1.5%. Sequenced sample: peripheral blood. Source of these receptors: a middle-aged woman who had recovered from COVID-19.

The chain has TRBV6-2 or TRBV6-3 and TRBJ1-2; 7 positions agree with TRBD1. Germline CDR1 MNHEY, CDR2 SVGEGT. CDR3 length: 17 residues. J gave up 3 bases and V 4 bases, and 14 bases lay outside the gene matches. The chain's CDR3 is CASSSPRGQSSYYGYTF. For the CDR3, the DNA is TGTGCCAGCAGTTCCCCGAGGGGACAGAGCTCATACTATGGCTACACCTTC.

This clone has a handful of counts. V gene TRBV6-1 combines with J gene TRBJ1-5; TRBD1 aligns across 7 bases. The CDR3 length is 15 residues. V was clipped by 2 bases and J by 5 bases; unmatched bases: 6. The germline V gene has CDR1 MNHNS and CDR2 SASEGT. The CDR3 loop reads CASSERTGDDQPQHF. CDR3 coding DNA: TGTGCCAGCAGTGAAAGAACAGGGGACGATCAGCCCCAGCATTTT.

The chain employs TRBV29-1 and TRBJ1-1, with a tentative D call TRBD1 (5 bases). Trimming cost V 4 bases and J 3 bases, with 12 bases left between them. This CDR3 spans 13 amino acids. Germline V CDR1 and CDR2: SQVTM, ANQGSEA. This CDR3 reads CSVAVLGDTEAFF. The CDR3 DNA follows: TGCAGCGTTGCTGTCCTAGGGGACACTGAAGCTTTCTTT.

The V gene is TRBV6-5, the J gene TRBJ2-5, with 9 bases fitting TRBD1. CDR1 MNHEY and CDR2 SVGAGI come from the germline V gene. J was trimmed by 4 bases and V by 6 bases; bases with no gene match: 3. The length of the CDR3 is 13 residues. The CDR3 region is CASRQGARETQYF. The CDR3 nucleotides are TGTGCCAGCAGACAGGGGGCGCGAGAGACCCAGTACTTC.

Only one count was recorded for this clone. V is TRBV6-5 and J is TRBJ2-2; possible D gene TRBD1, 6 bases. The germline V gene encodes CDR1 MNHEY and CDR2 SVGAGI. Between the trimmed V and J ends, which lost 0 bases and 3 bases, there was a span of 8 bases. The CDR3 extends over 15 amino acids. The CDR3 sequence: CASSYSAGDTGELFF. CDR3 bases: TGTGCCAGCAGTTACTCCGCAGGGGACACCGGGGAGCTGTTTTTT.

The gene calls are TRBV3-1 (or the pseudogene TRBV3-2) and TRBJ2-5; TRBD2 matches at 16 bases. Trimming took 1 base from V and 2 from J; bases not matched to a gene: 10. The CDR3 runs 20 residues. The germline V gene encodes CDR1 LGHDT and CDR2 YNNKEL (reference sequence). In DNA form, the CDR3 reads TGTGCCAGCAGCCAAGGATTCGGGACTAGCGGGGGGGCCTTGCAAGAGACCCAGTACTTC. It encodes CASSQGFGTSGGALQETQYF.

V gene TRBV5-1 combines with J gene TRBJ2-7; 9 bases match TRBD2. The V gene end was trimmed by 0 bases and the J gene end by 2 bases; junction bases not matched to a gene: 9. The V gene's germline CDR1 is SGHRS and CDR2 YFSETQ. The CDR3 consists of 17 residues. This chain's CDR3 is CASSLGGRGRMPYEQYF. The CDR3 bases are TGCGCCAGCAGCTTGGGCGGGAGGGGTAGGATGCCCTACGAGCAGTACTTC. Together with reference TRBV5-1 and TRBJ2-7, the CDR3 gives the full variable domain: KAGVTQTPRYLIKTRGQQVTLSCSPISGHRSVSWYQQTPGQGLQFLFEYFSETQRNKGNFPGRFSGRQFSNSRSEMNVSTLELGDSALYLCASSLGGRGRMPYEQYFGPGTRLTVT.

The chain recombines TRBV7-8 with TRBJ1-3; maybe TRBD1 (5 bases). The germline V and J ends were trimmed by 8 bases and 5 bases, with 10 bases remaining between them. This CDR3 has 12 residues. Germline V gives CDR1 SGHVS, CDR2 FQNEAQ. The CDR3: CASFRARNTIYF. DNA for the CDR3: TGTGCCAGCTTCAGGGCCAGAAACACCATATATTTT.

The sample holds one count of this clone. J is TRBJ1-4 and V is TRBV11-3, with D possibly TRBD1 on 6 matching bases. Trimming cost V 0 bases and J 6 bases, with 17 bases left between them. CDR3 length equals 17 residues. Germline V CDR1 and CDR2: SGHNT, YENEEA. CDR3 protein: CASSLETGGAPDEKLFF. The CDR3 region has the DNA TGTGCCAGCAGCTTAGAGACAGGTGGGGCGCCCGATGAAAAACTGTTTTTT. Filled out from reference TRBV11-3 and TRBJ1-4, the complete variable domain reads EAGVVQSPRYKIIEKKQPVAFWCNPISGHNTLYWYLQNLGQGPELLIRYENEEAVDDSQLPKDRFSAERLKGVDSTLKIQPAELGDSAVYLCASSLETGGAPDEKLFFGSGTQLSVL.

This sequence joins TRBV5-1 and TRBJ1-4; TRBD1 matches 9 bases. Germline V gives CDR1 SGHRS, CDR2 YFSETQ. The CDR3 covers 16 residues. The trim removed 4 bases at V and 6 bases at J, leaving 10 bases unmatched. The CDR3 protein is CASSQTPTGGYEKLFF. The CDR3 nucleotides read TGCGCCAGCAGCCAGACCCCGACAGGGGGTTATGAAAAACTGTTTTTT.

This clone was recorded once. The CDR3 loop is CASSPATGSAYEQYF. The DNA for the CDR3 is TGTGCCAGCTCACCCGCGACAGGCTCCGCTTACGAGCAGTACTTC. The genes are TRBV18 and TRBJ2-7, with D possibly matching TRBD1 (6 bases). V was clipped by 3 bases and J by 4 bases, with 16 bases between them. This CDR3 is 15 amino acids long. Germline CDR1 reads KGHSH; CDR2 reads LQKENI.

This chain connects TRBV11-2 to TRBJ2-5; 7 nucleotides agree with TRBD1. The CDR3 runs to 14 residues. V dropped 5 bases and J dropped 4; count of bases not matched to a gene: 7. The germline V gene encodes CDR1 SGHAT and CDR2 FQNNGV. CDR3 sequence (DNA): TGTGCCAGCAGCCACGCCGACAGGGTAGAGACCCAGTACTTC. Translating it yields CASSHADRVETQYF.

The chain has TRBV4-3 and TRBJ2-1, with D unclear. CDR3 length: 13 amino acids. Germline loops: CDR1 LGHNA, CDR2 YSLEER. Trimming removed 0 bases at V and 7 bases at J, with 7 bases between. The CDR3 loop reads CASSQDHWNEQFF. The DNA of the CDR3 is TGCGCCAGCAGCCAAGATCACTGGAATGAGCAGTTCTTC.

The chain links TRBV7-6 to TRBJ2-5; D gene ambiguous. The CDR3 is 15 residues long. Per the germline V gene, CDR1 is SGHVS and CDR2 is FNYEAQ. V lost 1 base, J lost 1 base, and 10 bases lay in between. CDR3 region: CASSLDNRAQETQYF. As DNA, the CDR3 is TGTGCCAGCAGCTTAGATAACAGAGCCCAAGAGACCCAGTACTTC.

A remark on this clone: Other DNA sequences from this sample encode an identical CDR3 as well. The rearrangement links TRBV18 to TRBJ2-3; no definite D call. The CDR3 has 13 residues. Germline-derived CDR1 and CDR2 are KGHSH and LQKENI. Trimming shortened V by 0 bases and J by 3 bases, and 4 bases separated the two germline ends. The CDR3 bases are TGTGCCAGCTCACCACCGTCTACAGATACGCAGTATTTT. Protein product: CASSPPSTDTQYF.

The chain uses TRBV7-2 and TRBJ2-1; unclear D gene. V was clipped by 1 base and J by 4 bases, with 14 bases between them. This CDR3 has 16 residues. CDR1 is SGHTA, CDR2 FQGNSA, per germline. This CDR3 reads CASSLDIAARYNEQFF. CDR3 nucleotide sequence: TGTGCCAGCAGCTTAGACATTGCTGCTAGATACAATGAGCAGTTCTTC.

The chain couples TRBV4-2 to TRBJ2-5; 7 bases are a match to TRBD2. Germline lookup yields CDR1 LGHNA and CDR2 YNFKEQ. The CDR3 spans 16 residues. Trimming took 2 bases from V and 2 from J; bases not matched to a gene: 8. The CDR3 DNA sequence: TGTGCCAGCAGCCAAAAAGGACTAGGATTTCAAGAGACCCAGTACTTC. It encodes CASSQKGLGFQETQYF.

The rearrangement uses TRBV29-1 and TRBJ1-5; a possible D gene is TRBD1 (6 bases). The CDR3 is made up of 14 amino acids. V lost 1 base and J lost 4, with 11 bases in between. The germline V gene encodes CDR1 SQVTM and CDR2 ANQGSEA. The CDR3 region has the DNA TGCAGCGTTGAAGTGGGGGGGCGAAATCAGCCCCAGCATTTT. Protein sequence: CSVEVGGRNQPQHF.

J is TRBJ1-5 and V is TRBV30; possibly TRBD1 for D (6 bases). V was trimmed by 2 bases and J by 4 bases, leaving 9 bases between them. The V gene's germline CDR1 is GTSNPN and CDR2 SVGIG (reference sequence). The CDR3 is 13 amino acids. DNA for the CDR3: TGTGCCTGGAGTCTACAGGGAAATCAGCCCCAGCATTTT. Translation gives CAWSLQGNQPQHF.

The chain recombines TRBV19 with TRBJ2-7; 10 nucleotides agree with TRBD1. The germline gives CDR1 LNHDA, CDR2 SQIVND (reference sequence). V trimming: 4 bases; J trimming: 13 bases; junction bases outside the gene matches: 13. This CDR3 has 14 amino acids. CDR3 loop: CASSTMGQGSLIYF. The CDR3 DNA reads as TGTGCCAGTAGTACCATGGGACAGGGGTCCCTAATTTACTTC.

The rearrangement uses TRBV12-3 or TRBV12-4 and TRBJ2-2, with 7 bases lining up with TRBD1. The CDR3 loop spans 13 amino acids. V shed 11 bases and J 3 bases; nucleotides not matched to a gene: 6. CDR3 protein: CAGRQGDTGELFF. The CDR3 DNA reads as TGTGCCGGCCGACAGGGCGACACCGGGGAGCTGTTTTTT.

In its sample, this clone was seen once. The V gene is TRBV5-6, the J gene TRBJ1-3; 11 nucleotides align to TRBD1. Looked up from germline, CDR1 is SGHDT and CDR2 is YYEEEE. The CDR3 length is 16 residues. V gave up 4 bases and J gave up 2 bases; unmatched junction bases: 5. The CDR3 sequence: CASSHPGQGAGNTIYF. Here the CDR3 DNA reads TGTGCCAGCAGCCACCCGGGACAGGGGGCTGGAAACACCATATATTTT.

The chain is built from TRBV2 and TRBJ2-1, with TRBD2 matching over 10 bases. The V gene end was trimmed by 6 bases and the J gene end by 6 bases; junction bases not matched to a gene: 8. Germline V lookup: CDR1 SNHLY, CDR2 FYNNEI. The CDR3 sequence is 15 residues long. CDR3 sequence reads: CASSELAGSFNEQFF. The CDR3 bases are TGTGCCAGCAGCGAACTAGCGGGATCTTTCAATGAGCAGTTCTTC.

This chain uses TRBV19 with TRBJ1-1; 9 bases are a match to TRBD1. Germline trimming cut 8 bases from V and 1 base from J; bases unmatched to any gene: 8. This CDR3 is built from 15 residues. The V gene's germline CDR1 is LNHDA and CDR2 SQIVND (reference sequence). CDR3 loop: CASYRGLVRNTEAFF. The CDR3 DNA follows: TGTGCCAGTTACAGGGGGCTCGTCCGGAACACTGAAGCTTTCTTT. The whole variable domain, filled in from reference TRBV19 and TRBJ1-1, reads DGGITQSPKYLFRKEGQNVTLSCEQNLNHDAMYWYRQDPGQGLRLIYYSQIVNDFQKGDIAEGYSVSREKKESFPLTVTSAQKNPTAFYLCASYRGLVRNTEAFFGQGTRLTVV.

The chain combines TRBV20-1 with TRBJ1-2; unclear D gene. Germline V CDR1 and CDR2: DFQATT, SNEGSKA (reference sequence). The germline V and J ends were trimmed by 3 bases and 2 bases, with 16 bases remaining between them. This CDR3 contains 15 residues. DNA of the CDR3: TGCAGTGCTAGTTCGTTGCCGGGAGGGAACTATGGCTACACCTTC. It translates to CSASSLPGGNYGYTF.

The V and J genes are TRBV7-9 and TRBJ2-2; 7 nucleotides line up with TRBD1. V lost 4 bases and J lost 7; bases outside the gene matches: 9. This CDR3 is built from 15 residues. Germline CDR1 and CDR2: SEHNR and FQNEAQ (reference sequence). The CDR3 loop is CASSSGGSFRGELFF. The CDR3 DNA follows: TGTGCCAGCAGCTCAGGGGGAAGTTTTCGCGGGGAGCTGTTTTTT.

The chain combines TRBV4-3 with TRBJ2-7; D might be TRBD1 (6 bases). The CDR3 is 15 amino acids. Per germline, CDR1 LGHNA and CDR2 YSLEER. The germline V and J ends were trimmed by 0 bases and 0 bases, with 9 bases remaining between them. CDR3 DNA: TGCGCCAGCAGCCAAGATTGGACAGCCTCCTACGAGCAGTACTTC. As protein: CASSQDWTASYEQYF.

The chain carries TRBV30 and TRBJ2-2, with 11 nucleotides matching TRBD2. The CDR3 spans 14 residues. J gave up 6 bases and V 7 bases, and 7 bases lay outside the gene matches. CDR1 GTSNPN and CDR2 SVGIG come from the germline V gene (reference sequence). The DNA for the CDR3 is TGTGCCTCAATGACTAGCGGGGAGGCCGGGGAGCTGTTTTTT. Translating it yields CASMTSGEAGELFF.

The chain employs TRBV28 and TRBJ1-1, with 7 bases matching TRBD1. V dropped 6 bases and J dropped 2; count of bases not matched to a gene: 9. Germline V gene sequence: CDR1 MDHEN, CDR2 SYDVKM. The CDR3 length is 15 residues. CDR3 coding DNA: TGTGCCAGCAGATCTTGGACAGGACGAAACACTGAAGCTTTCTTT. Translation gives CASRSWTGRNTEAFF.

V is TRBV5-5 and J is TRBJ2-7; D might be TRBD2 (5 bases). Trimming took 2 bases from V and 0 from J, leaving 18 bases between them. Germline V lookup: CDR1 SGHKS, CDR2 YYEKEE (reference sequence). The CDR3 contains 17 residues. DNA for the CDR3: TGTGCCAGCAGCTTAGCTTTAGGACTCCTTGGCTCCTACGAGCAGTACTTC. As protein: CASSLALGLLGSYEQYF.

This rearrangement joins TRBV5-1 to TRBJ1-1, with TRBD1 identical over 7 bases. The CDR3 extends over 14 amino acids. J was trimmed by 1 base and V by 5 bases; bases with no gene match: 5. The V gene's germline CDR1 is SGHRS and CDR2 YFSETQ. The CDR3 DNA reads TGCGCCAGCAGTTCCGGGACAGCGAACACTGAAGCTTTCTTT. This gives the protein CASSSGTANTEAFF.